This TCR beta chain is from a study of OX40 agonist ivuxolimab in advanced cancers. About the full investigation: The costimulatory receptor OX40 (CD134) was targeted by ivuxolimab, a fully human IgG2 agonistic monoclonal antibody. Partial responses were achieved by three dose-escalation patients, of whom one had hepatocellular carcinoma and two had cutaneous melanoma. The paper covers the monotherapy dose-escalation part of the phase I ivuxolimab trial, which included N = 52 patients. Prior anti-PD-1, anti-PD-L1 or anti-CTLA-4 therapy was permitted, and approximately 40% of dose-escalation patients had received checkpoint inhibitors. Of the roughly 53 patients in dose escalation, 19 had hepatocellular carcinoma, approximately 15 had melanoma, 9 had renal cell carcinoma and 9 had head and neck cancer. A male proportion of 70% to 90% and a mean age of approximately 58 years, ranging from roughly 20 to 80, were recorded for the dose-escalation cohort. Intravenous ivuxolimab was administered to patients every 2 weeks at six dose levels: 0.01, 0.1, 0.3, 1.5, 3 and 10 mg/kg. The purpose of peripheral TCRbeta sequencing was to test whether ivuxolimab changed TCR sequence diversity and led to clonal T-cell expansion. Study-wide findings and limitations: On average, CD8+ T cells showed more expanded clones than CD4+ T cells after ivuxolimab. At doses from 0.1 to 3.0 mg/kg, clonal expansion was seen in both CD4+ and CD8+ blood T cells between baseline and week 6. In partial responders in the 0.1-3.0 mg/kg groups, normalized peripheral clonal expansion was found to be among the lowest, especially among CD8+ T cells. The antigen specificity of the peripheral T cells that underwent clonal expansion was not determined. Low levels of normalized T-cell clonal expansion were also seen in some patients who did not respond.

The trial excluded patients who had a history of autoimmune disease or who were on systemic immunosuppression. In every dose cohort, peripheral blood was drawn for TCR sequencing at baseline, cycle 4 day 1, and cycle 7 day 1. Samples were obtained from an open-label, multicenter, first-in-human phase I dose-escalation trial of ivuxolimab. The trial enrolled adults with locally advanced or metastatic head and neck squamous cell, hepatocellular, melanoma or renal cell carcinoma. Before TCR sequencing, CD4+ T cells and CD8+ T cells from peripheral blood were sorted into separate populations. V is shortened by 3 bases, J by 6 bases, and the region joining them spans 6 bases. The germline V gene specifies SGHVS as CDR1 and FNYEAQ as CDR2. Reading from cysteine to phenylalanine, the CDR3 counts 11 amino acids. Of the read, only the CDR3 DNA is kept; its 33 bases are in frame from base 1. To sequence the TCRbeta CDR3 region, genomic DNA was isolated from the sorted cells. The immunoSEQ Assay was used for sequencing of TCRbeta CDR3 regions. This is the immuneACCESS table as TCRdb keeps it, with only in-frame sequences that have V and J called. A part of the clones is gone; compared with another copy, unresolved V genes explain less than half, and the rest is unexplained. Here the sample has 45,000 to 75,000 clones; more than 75% occur a single time. In total, the top ten clones hold approximately 1.1% of the sample.

Worth noting for this clone: Its target antigen remains unknown. Per-base qualities were not stored, and no clone one base away is much larger.

Sequencing used CD4+ or CD8+ T cells sorted from blood, obtained in a trial of the OX40 agonist ivuxolimab. Recombination joined TRBV7-6 with TRBJ2-7; the D gene lacks a confident call. This clonotype was obtained from an adult with an advanced solid tumor such as melanoma, head and neck, liver or kidney cancer. At the DNA level, the sequence is TGTGCCAGCAGCTTCCTAGGCGAGCAGTACTTC. It specifies CASSFLGEQYF.